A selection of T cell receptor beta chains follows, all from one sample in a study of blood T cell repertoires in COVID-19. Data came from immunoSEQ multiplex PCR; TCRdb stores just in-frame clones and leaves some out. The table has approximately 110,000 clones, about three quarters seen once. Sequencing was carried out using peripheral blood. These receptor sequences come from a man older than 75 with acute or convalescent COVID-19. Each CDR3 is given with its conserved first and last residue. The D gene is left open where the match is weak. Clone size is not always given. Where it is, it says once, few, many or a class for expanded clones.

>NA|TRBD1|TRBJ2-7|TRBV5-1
CASSMTGMGHRGYEQYF
TGCGCCAGCAGCATGACAGGGATGGGCCACCGAGGCTACGAGCAGTACTTC
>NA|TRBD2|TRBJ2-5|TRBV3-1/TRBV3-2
CASSQVLAGYETQYF
TGTGCCAGCAGCCAGGTACTAGCGGGATATGAGACCCAGTACTTC
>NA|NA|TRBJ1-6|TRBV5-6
CASSSSTAPLHF
TGTGCCAGCAGCTCATCCACGGCACCCCTCCACTTT
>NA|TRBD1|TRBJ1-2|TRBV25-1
CASSVGDRGYGYTF
TGTGCCAGCAGTGTAGGAGACAGGGGCTATGGCTACACCTTC
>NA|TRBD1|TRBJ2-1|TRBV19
CASSIGPPTGGDEQFF
TGTGCCAGTAGTATAGGCCCACCTACAGGGGGCGATGAGCAGTTCTTC
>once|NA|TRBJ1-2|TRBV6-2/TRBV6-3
CASSLASFYGYTF
TGTGCCAGCAGTTTAGCTTCCTTTTATGGTTACACCTTC
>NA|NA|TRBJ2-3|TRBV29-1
CSVVGPGPTDTQYF
TGCAGCGTTGTGGGGCCTGGCCCCACAGATACGCAGTATTTT
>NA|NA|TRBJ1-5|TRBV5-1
CASSPGSTYNQPQHF
TGCGCCAGCAGCCCAGGATCGACCTACAATCAGCCCCAGCATTTT
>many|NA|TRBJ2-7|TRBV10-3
CAISDGQGPYEQYF
TGTGCCATCTCTGACGGCCAGGGGCCCTACGAGCAGTACTTC
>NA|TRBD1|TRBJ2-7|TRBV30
CACIRTGGYDEQYF
TGTGCCTGTATCAGGACAGGGGGCTACGACGAGCAGTACTTC
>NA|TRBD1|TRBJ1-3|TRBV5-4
CASSPGQGPSSGNTIYF
TGTGCCAGCAGCCCGGGACAGGGTCCTTCCTCTGGAAACACCATATATTTT
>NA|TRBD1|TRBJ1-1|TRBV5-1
CASSQGQGGAEAFF
TGCGCCAGCAGCCAGGGACAGGGAGGGGCTGAAGCTTTCTTT
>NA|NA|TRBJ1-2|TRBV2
CASTFAGREGYTF
TGTGCCAGCACTTTCGCAGGGCGGGAAGGCTACACCTTC